The T cell receptor beta chain described here comes from a study of blood T cell repertoires in COVID-19. The data were produced by immunoSEQ multiplex PCR, yet TCRdb's version contains in-frame clones alone and is incomplete. The table lists approximately 300,000 clones, about nine tenths of them singletons. The TCR comes from a man over 45 with active or convalescent COVID-19. Sample: peripheral blood.

The CDR3 spells CASSPGHSGPNEQFF. CDR3 sequence (DNA): TGTGCCAGCAGCCCGGGACACTCGGGTCCCAATGAGCAGTTCTTC. The chain recombines TRBV7-2 with TRBJ2-1; weak D call: TRBD1 (6 bases). CDR1 SGHTA and CDR2 FQGNSA come from the germline V gene. With 5 bases removed from V and 6 bases from J, the gap between germline ends came to 17 bases. This CDR3 has 15 amino acids.